The 32 T cell receptor beta chains reported below all come from one sample, sequenced in a study of T cells in Graves' hyperthyroidism and ophthalmopathy. The investigators amplified TCR beta CDR3 regions from RNA transcripts. The study used the HTBI primer set for a first-round RT-PCR of the TCR CDR3. TCRdb used MiXCR to reprocess the multiplex PCR reads, holding one entry per CDR3 protein. Seen here are some 350,000 distinct CDR3 sequences, roughly 15% observed once, and the top ten hold 30% to 40%. The sample taken for sequencing was blood. These receptors all come from a middle-aged woman with Graves' ophthalmopathy.

In its sample, this clonotype was seen many times. The chain links TRBV7-2 to TRBJ2-3, with 8 bases identical to TRBD2. Unmatched junction bases numbered 4, after V lost 5 bases and J lost 6 bases. CDR1 SGHTA and CDR2 FQGNSA come from the germline V gene. CDR3 length: 13 residues. The CDR3 DNA reads TGTGCCAGCAGCACACCGGGGGGGGATACGCAGTATTTT. Protein product: CASSTPGGDTQYF. The full variable domain, its missing parts supplied by reference TRBV7-2 and TRBJ2-3, is GAGVSQSPSNKVTEKGKDVELRCDPISGHTALYWYRQSLGQGLEFLIYFQGNSAPDKSGLPSDRFSAERTGGSVSTLTIQRTQQEDSAVYLCASSTPGGDTQYFGPGTRLTVL.

Note on this clonotype: A single base separates this from a much larger clone, so it may be a read error. The chain combines TRBV7-2 with TRBJ2-7; 11 bases match TRBD2. This CDR3 is 16 amino acids long. Germline CDR1 SGHTA, CDR2 FQGNSA. The CDR3 sequence is CAGSLGRLTSGAEQYF. Written as DNA, the CDR3 is TGTGCCGGCAGCTTAGGACGTTTGACTAGCGGGGCCGAGCAGTACTTC. Drawing the rest from reference TRBV7-2 and TRBJ2-7, the complete variable domain is GAGVSQSPSNKVTEKGKDVELRCDPISGHTALYWYRQSLGQGLEFLIYFQGNSAPDKSGLPSDRFSAERTGGSVSTLTIQRTQQEDSAVYLCAGSLGRLTSGAEQYFGPGTRLTVT.

The chain links TRBV20-1 to TRBJ1-3; 9 bases align to TRBD1. Per germline, CDR1 DFQATT and CDR2 SNEGSKA (reference sequence). The CDR3 runs to 15 residues. V was clipped by 0 bases and J by 2 bases; unmatched bases: 2. The CDR3 spells CSARETGGAGNTIYF. The CDR3 DNA sequence: TGCAGTGCTAGAGAGACAGGGGGTGCTGGAAACACCATATATTTT.

This clonotype appeared many times. CDR3 loop: CSVEDPVRGFYADTQYF. DNA for the CDR3: TGCAGCGTTGAAGATCCGGTCCGAGGGTTTTACGCAGATACGCAGTATTTT. The chain links TRBV29-1 to TRBJ2-3; possible D gene TRBD2, 5 bases. V was trimmed by 0 bases and J by 4 bases, leaving 20 bases between them. The CDR3 spans 17 residues. The V gene's germline CDR1 is SQVTM and CDR2 ANQGSEA.

This clonotype has ten or more counts. V and J are TRBV9 and TRBJ2-1; 7 bases match TRBD2. Looked up from germline, CDR1 is SGDLS and CDR2 is YYNGEE. Trimming took 0 bases from V and 2 from J; bases not matched to a gene: 11. The CDR3 loop spans 18 amino acids. CDR3 nucleotides: TGTGCCAGCAGCGTAGGTCCCTGGGCTAGCGGCACCTACAATGAGCAGTTCTTC. It yields the protein CASSVGPWASGTYNEQFF.

This clonotype appeared many times. The chain joins TRBV12-3 or TRBV12-4 to TRBJ2-2; the match to TRBD1 covers 7 bases. This CDR3 is 15 amino acids long. Trimming at V came to 6 bases and at J to 6 bases, leaving 10 bases not matched to a gene. CDR3 nucleotides: TGTGCCAGCAGGTACAGGGGTACGGGTCCCGGGGAGCTGTTTTTT. Translating gives CASRYRGTGPGELFF.

There are many counts of this clonotype. This chain connects TRBV6-1 to TRBJ2-7; 8 nucleotides agree with TRBD1. There are 15 residues in the CDR3. V shed 7 bases, J shed 2 bases, and the junction held 10 bases outside the gene matches. CDR1 and CDR2 from the germline V gene are MNHNS and SASEGT. CDR3 nucleotides: TGTGCCAGCACGAAGGACAGGGCGATCACCTACGAGCAGTACTTC. It is translated as CASTKDRAITYEQYF.

This sequence joins TRBV3-1 and TRBJ2-1, with D uncertain. Germline loops: CDR1 LGHDT, CDR2 YNNKEL (reference sequence). The CDR3 extends over 15 amino acids. The V end was cut by 6 bases, the J end by 2 bases, with 14 bases between. The CDR3 here is CASSPSGIPYNEQFF. In DNA, the CDR3 is TGTGCCAGCAGTCCCTCTGGGATACCCTACAATGAGCAGTTCTTC.

This clonotype was seen at least ten times. The CDR3 spells CATSGWDRGPRGYGYTF. The CDR3 nucleotides read TGTGCCACCAGCGGCTGGGACAGGGGCCCCAGAGGGTATGGCTACACCTTC. This sequence joins TRBV15 and TRBJ1-2; 10 bases agree with TRBD1. The germline V gene encodes CDR1 LNHNV and CDR2 YYDKDF (reference sequence). V lost 5 bases and J lost 5; bases outside the gene matches: 14. The CDR3 totals 17 residues.

This clonotype was seen many times. The genes are TRBV24-1 and TRBJ2-1; D is perhaps TRBD1 (6 bases). This CDR3 is 15 amino acids long. From germline, CDR1 is KGHDR and CDR2 SFDVKD. The ends were cut back, 0 bases at V and 1 base at J, with 6 bases in the middle. The CDR3 nucleotides are TGTGCCACCAGTGATTTGAGGGGGTCCTACAATGAGCAGTTCTTC. This encodes CATSDLRGSYNEQFF.

Concerning this clonotype itself: Its ends do not fully match the called genes, so a read error is possible. This sequence joins TRBV25-1 and TRBJ1-1, with 8 bases aligning to TRBD1. Germline loops: CDR1 MGHDK, CDR2 SYGVNS. This CDR3 has 13 amino acids. CDR3 nucleotides: TGTACCAGCTGCCGACAGGGGATAACTGAAGCTTTCTTT. Translating it yields CTSCRQGITEAFF. Looking up the rest from reference TRBV25-1 and TRBJ1-1 gives the full variable domain: EADIYQTPRYLVIGTGKKITLECSQTMGHDKMYWYQQDPGMELHLIHYSYGVNSTEKGDLSSESTVSRIRTEHFPLTLESARPSHTSQYLCTSCRQGITEAFFGQGTRLTVV.

The chain joins TRBV24-1 to TRBJ1-2; D uncertain. Germline lookup yields CDR1 KGHDR and CDR2 SFDVKD. The CDR3 consists of 13 residues. V was trimmed by 8 bases and J by 2 bases, leaving 11 bases between them. Here the CDR3 DNA reads TGTGCCACCAAATTACATGGAAACTATGGCTACACCTTC. Translation gives CATKLHGNYGYTF.

This clonotype was seen a few times. The V and J genes are TRBV6-1 and TRBJ2-1; TRBD2 matches 12 bases. Trimming cost V 5 bases and J 9 bases; bases outside gene matches: 11. This CDR3 has 16 residues. Germline V lookup: CDR1 MNHNS, CDR2 SASEGT. CDR3 sequence (DNA): TGTGCCAGCAGTCCTATACCGACTAGCGGGAGTGCTGAGCAGTTCTTC. This translates into CASSPIPTSGSAEQFF.

The gene calls are TRBV6-2 or TRBV6-3 and TRBJ2-7; 7 nucleotides align to TRBD1. The germline gives CDR1 MNHEY, CDR2 SVGEGT. CDR3 length: 13 residues. The V segment lost 7 bases and the J segment 12 bases; nucleotides outside the gene matches: 15. The CDR3 nucleotides are TGTGCCAGCAAAAACTTACCGGGACAGCTAGCGTACTTC. It encodes CASKNLPGQLAYF.

This clonotype was observed at least ten times. This chain connects TRBV12-3 or TRBV12-4 to TRBJ2-1; 12 bases match TRBD2. This CDR3 is 16 amino acids long. J lost 6 bases, V lost 5 bases, and 8 bases had no gene match. The CDR3 sequence is CASSPGLAGYLNEQFF. For the CDR3, the DNA is TGTGCCAGCAGTCCAGGACTAGCGGGGTATCTCAATGAGCAGTTCTTC.

This chain uses TRBV18 with TRBJ1-1, with 7 bases lining up with TRBD1. The CDR3 length is 15 residues. Germline trimming cut 4 bases from V and 3 bases from J; bases unmatched to any gene: 8. Germline V gives CDR1 KGHSH, CDR2 LQKENI. The CDR3 DNA reads TGTGCCAGCTCACGATCGGGGGACAGCTACACTGAAGCTTTCTTT. This sequence encodes CASSRSGDSYTEAFF.

The rearrangement joins TRBV19 to TRBJ2-6; D is ambiguous. The CDR3 runs to 15 residues. Germline assignment: CDR1 LNHDA and CDR2 SQIVND (reference sequence). V was pared by 3 bases and J by 0 bases, with 6 bases between. In nucleotides, the CDR3 is TGTGCCAGTAGTATTTTGCACTCTGGGGCCAACGTCCTGACTTTC. It is translated as CASSILHSGANVLTF.

This clonotype was counted many times. V and J are TRBV20-1 and TRBJ2-7; 7 bases line up with TRBD2. The CDR3 consists of 16 residues. From germline, CDR1 is DFQATT and CDR2 SNEGSKA (reference sequence). J gave up 1 base and V 2 bases, and 11 bases lay outside the gene matches. CDR3 coding DNA: TGCAGTGCTAGACCGCACGCGGCTAGCGGTTCCTACGAGCAGTACTTC. As protein: CSARPHAASGSYEQYF.

There are many counts of this clonotype. The V gene is TRBV3-1, the J gene TRBJ1-1; D remains ambiguous. With 3 bases removed from V and 0 bases from J, the gap between germline ends came to 5 bases. The CDR3 consists of 13 residues. Germline CDR1 and CDR2: LGHDT and YNNKEL (reference sequence). The CDR3 protein is CASSQALNTEAFF. The CDR3 bases are TGTGCCAGCAGCCAGGCTTTGAACACTGAAGCTTTCTTT.

This chain joins TRBV6-4 and TRBJ2-7; 8 bases line up with TRBD1. This CDR3 has 15 residues. The trim removed 6 bases at V and 4 bases at J, leaving 11 bases unmatched. In germline, CDR1 is MRHNA, CDR2 SNTAGT. DNA of the CDR3: TGTGCCAGCAGCCACCCGACCGACAGGGGATACGAGCAGTACTTC. It yields the protein CASSHPTDRGYEQYF.

This clonotype was counted a few times. A much more abundant neighbour one base away suggests this may be a read error. No conserved phenylalanine or tryptophan ends this CDR3, so it is likely a read error. The genes are TRBV28 and TRBJ1-1, with 7 positions matching TRBD1. Germline lookup yields CDR1 MDHEN and CDR2 SYDVKM. The CDR3 contains 15 residues. Unmatched junction bases numbered 12, after V lost 5 bases and J lost 6 bases. In DNA form, the CDR3 reads TGTGCCAGCAGTAAACGACAGGGTTGGGGCGCTGAAGCTTTCCTT. It is translated as CASSKRQGWGAEAFL.

In its sample, this clonotype was seen a few times. V is TRBV6-1 and J is TRBJ1-3; D ambiguous. Germline CDR1 is MNHNS and CDR2 is SASEGT. The V end lost 5 bases, the J end lost 0 bases, and 8 bases lay between the germline ends. The CDR3 runs 14 residues. CDR3 nucleotide sequence: TGTGCCAGCAGTCAGAGCGTCTCTGGAAACACCATATATTTT. Residues: CASSQSVSGNTIYF.

This rearrangement joins TRBV6-1 to TRBJ2-1; 13 bases are shared with TRBD2. The V and J ends lost 4 bases and 4 bases, in that order; junction bases with no gene match: 4. Per germline, CDR1 MNHNS and CDR2 SASEGT. The CDR3 runs to 16 residues. DNA of the CDR3: TGTGCCAGCAGTGCCGGACTAGCGGGAGATTACAATGAGCAGTTCTTC. This encodes CASSAGLAGDYNEQFF.

This clonotype has a count of ten or more. The genes are TRBV10-3 and TRBJ1-4; unclear D gene. The germline V gene has CDR1 ENHRY and CDR2 SYGVKD. V lost 0 bases and J lost 0, with 11 bases in between. The CDR3 consists of 17 residues. DNA of the CDR3: TGTGCCATCAGTGAGTCAGAACATCTGGCAACTAATGAAAAACTGTTTTTT. Its translation is CAISESEHLATNEKLFF.

In this sample, this clonotype turned up once. A single base separates this from a much larger clone, so it may be a read error. This chain connects TRBV28 to TRBJ2-2, with 10 bases lining up with TRBD1. CDR3 length equals 16 residues. Germline V gene data show CDR1 as MDHEN and CDR2 as SYDVKM. The CDR3 sequence: CASSFWGQGNTGGLFF. The CDR3 DNA sequence: TGTGCCAGCAGTTTTTGGGGACAGGGGAACACCGGGGGGCTGTTTTTT.

This clonotype was observed a handful of times. V and J are TRBV24-1 and TRBJ1-5; tentative D call: TRBD1 (5 bases). The germline V gene has CDR1 KGHDR and CDR2 SFDVKD. The CDR3 sequence is 14 residues long. V lost 6 bases, J lost 0 bases, and 8 bases lay in between. The CDR3 DNA sequence: TGTGCCACCAGTCGGAGGGGTAGCAATCAGCCCCAGCATTTT. This encodes CATSRRGSNQPQHF.

This rearrangement joins TRBV29-1 to TRBJ1-2, with D uncertain. The CDR3 has 10 residues. Germline V gene data show CDR1 as SQVTM and CDR2 as ANQGSEA. Trimming stripped 3 bases from V and 4 bases from J, with 3 bases between. CDR3 loop: CSVEAYGYTF. CDR3 DNA sequence: TGCAGCGTTGAGGCCTATGGCTACACCTTC.

In its sample, this clonotype was seen many times. This CDR3 is CASSLGQGAPGKLFF. DNA for the CDR3: TGTGCCAGCAGTTTGGGACAGGGGGCGCCGGGAAAACTGTTTTTT. The rearrangement joins TRBV6-1 to TRBJ1-4; TRBD1 agrees at 12 bases. Unmatched junction bases numbered 8, after V lost 5 bases and J lost 10 bases. This CDR3 comprises 15 residues. Germline V lookup: CDR1 MNHNS, CDR2 SASEGT.

In this sample, this clonotype turned up a few times. This chain joins TRBV27 and TRBJ2-2; D unclear. Germline CDR1 and CDR2: MNHEY and SMNVEV (reference sequence). CDR3 size: 13 residues. V shed 1 base and J shed 4 bases, with 4 bases lying between them. The DNA for the CDR3 is TGTGCCAGCAGTTTATGGGTCACCGGGGAGCTGTTTTTT. Its protein product is CASSLWVTGELFF.

The chain uses TRBV3-1 and TRBJ2-2, with 11 bases fitting TRBD2. J lost 7 bases, V lost 0 bases, and 4 bases had no gene match. The CDR3 covers 16 residues. The V gene's germline CDR1 is LGHDT and CDR2 YNNKEL (reference sequence). In nucleotides, the CDR3 is TGTGCCAGCAGCCAAGAACTAGCGGGGGTAGGCGGGGAGCTGTTTTTT. Its protein product is CASSQELAGVGGELFF.

The chain links TRBV4-2 to TRBJ2-2; 9 bases fit TRBD2. Germline V lookup: CDR1 LGHNA, CDR2 YNFKEQ. V gave up 0 bases and J gave up 0 bases; unmatched junction bases: 5. CDR3 length: 18 residues. The CDR3 sequence: CASSQDELAGTNTGELFF. The CDR3 coding sequence is TGTGCCAGCAGCCAAGACGAACTAGCGGGCACGAACACCGGGGAGCTGTTTTTT.

The chain is built from TRBV5-1 and TRBJ1-2; tentatively, D is TRBD1 (5 bases). The germline gives CDR1 SGHRS, CDR2 YFSETQ. CDR3 size: 13 residues. V was cut by 5 bases and J by 2 bases, with 10 bases left in between. This chain's CDR3 is CASRPQGNYGYTF. The CDR3 nucleotides read TGCGCCAGCAGACCCCAGGGAAACTATGGCTACACCTTC.